These 19 T cell receptor beta chains came from one sample sequenced in a study of Ad26.COV2.S vaccination and SARS-CoV-2 variants. Treatment: some 20 received Ad26.COV2.S at low or high dose, single or two shots; about 5 received placebo; per-sample allocation not given. The study sampled participants on day 63 after the first vaccine or placebo injection. The table came from immunoSEQ multiplex PCR; TCRdb's copy has only in-frame clones and leaves some out. The data show around 320,000 clones, with around four fifths seen just once and 2.1% held by the top ten. Sequenced material: peripheral blood, taken in a trial of Ad26.COV2.S vaccine versus placebo. The source of these receptors is a person aged 18-65 years who received the Ad26.COV2.S COVID-19 vaccine or a placebo.

This clone has just a few counts. The V and J genes are TRBV18 and TRBJ2-7, with a weak D call TRBD1 (5 bases). V was trimmed by 2 bases and J by 5 bases, leaving 13 bases between them. This CDR3 is 14 amino acids long. Germline CDR1 is KGHSH and CDR2 is LQKENI. This CDR3 is CASSPSRALHEQYF. For the CDR3, the DNA is TGTGCCAGCTCACCATCCAGGGCTTTGCACGAGCAGTACTTC.

This clone is a singleton in its sample. This chain joins TRBV2 and TRBJ2-3, with 7 positions matching TRBD2. V lost 6 bases, J lost 0 bases, and 6 bases stayed unmatched. The CDR3 has 15 residues. The germline V gene has CDR1 SNHLY and CDR2 FYNNEI. The CDR3 DNA follows: TGTGCCAGCAGGGAGGCCGGGGGGAGCACAGATACGCAGTATTTT. Translation: CASREAGGSTDTQYF.

This chain joins TRBV28 and TRBJ2-3; the D gene is possibly TRBD2 (6 bases). Germline V gene data show CDR1 as MDHEN and CDR2 as SYDVKM. The CDR3 runs to 13 residues. Trimming removed 4 bases from V and 8 bases from J, with 13 bases in between. The CDR3 region is CASSYPSVGTQYF. CDR3 bases: TGTGCCAGCAGTTATCCTAGCGTTGGTACGCAGTATTTT. Filled out from reference TRBV28 and TRBJ2-3, the complete variable domain reads DVKVTQSSRYLVKRTGEKVFLECVQDMDHENMFWYRQDPGLGLRLIYFSYDVKMKEKGDIPEGYSVSREKKERFSLILESASTNQTSMYLCASSYPSVGTQYFGPGTRLTVL.

The V call is TRBV5-1, the J call TRBJ1-2; D not certain. Germline CDR1 SGHRS, CDR2 YFSETQ. The CDR3 runs to 14 residues. The ends were cut back, 0 bases at V and 8 bases at J, with 14 bases in the middle. CDR3 bases: TGCGCCAGCAGCTTGGCCGTAGGGTCCGGGGGCTACACCTTC. Amino acid sequence: CASSLAVGSGGYTF.

V usage is TRBV6-1 and J usage is TRBJ1-1; TRBD1 matches 7 bases. CDR3 length: 13 amino acids. V shed 3 bases, J shed 5 bases, and the junction held 3 bases outside the gene matches. Looked up from germline, CDR1 is MNHNS and CDR2 is SASEGT. CDR3 region: CASSDGRGTEAFF. The CDR3 DNA sequence: TGTGCCAGCAGTGACGGCAGGGGGACTGAAGCTTTCTTT.

This sequence joins TRBV5-1 and TRBJ2-7, with a possible D match to TRBD2 (5 bases). The V gene lost 2 bases and the J gene lost 3 bases, with 15 bases spanning the gap. The CDR3 runs 15 residues. CDR1 is SGHRS and CDR2 is YFSETQ in the germline V gene. CDR3: CASSLGVEGLYEQYF. The DNA of the CDR3 is TGCGCCAGCAGCTTAGGAGTTGAGGGTCTCTACGAGCAGTACTTC.

This clone was seen a few times. The rearrangement links TRBV24-1 to TRBJ2-7; no reliable D call. V gave up 8 bases and J gave up 6 bases, with 10 bases separating them. CDR1 and CDR2 (germline): KGHDR, SFDVKD. CDR3 size: 11 residues. CDR3 residues: CATMYGPEQYF. CDR3 DNA sequence: TGTGCCACCATGTATGGACCCGAGCAGTACTTC.

This clone was detected once. This chain joins TRBV19 and TRBJ2-5; the match to TRBD2 covers 12 bases. Germline CDR1 and CDR2: LNHDA and SQIVND (reference sequence). CDR3 length: 18 residues. With V trimmed by 3 bases and J by 1 base, 9 bases remained unmatched. The CDR3 protein is CASSIMGLAGPGQETQYF. In nucleotides, the CDR3 is TGTGCCAGTAGTATCATGGGACTAGCGGGTCCCGGCCAAGAGACCCAGTACTTC.

The genes are TRBV6-5 and TRBJ1-4; D uncertain. V was pared by 0 bases and J by 8 bases, with 10 bases between. This CDR3 contains 14 residues. From germline, CDR1 is MNHEY and CDR2 SVGAGI. The CDR3 region has the DNA TGTGCCAGCAGTTACTCCCGGGCAGGAGAAAAACTGTTTTTT. Its translation is CASSYSRAGEKLFF.

The chain is built from TRBV2 and TRBJ1-1; D is unclear. CDR1 is SNHLY and CDR2 is FYNNEI in the germline V gene. This CDR3 region has 11 residues. Trimming pared 4 bases from V and 7 bases from J, leaving 7 bases between. The CDR3 protein is CASSAWGEAFF. The CDR3 DNA reads TGTGCCAGCAGTGCGTGGGGTGAAGCTTTCTTT.

This chain joins TRBV28 and TRBJ2-7; 8 positions agree with TRBD1. Germline-derived CDR1 and CDR2 are MDHEN and SYDVKM. The CDR3 is made up of 15 amino acids. V gave up 4 bases and J gave up 5 bases; unmatched junction bases: 10. CDR3 coding DNA: TGTGCCAGCAGTTCACTTCGGACAGGGTGGGACGAGCAGTACTTC. Its translation is CASSSLRTGWDEQYF.

This clone was detected only once. The chain is built from TRBV11-3 and TRBJ2-7; D call uncertain. This CDR3 region has 12 residues. The germline gives CDR1 SGHNT, CDR2 YENEEA. Trimming removed 2 bases at V and 5 bases at J, with 7 bases between. This CDR3 reads CASSLTGNEQYF. The CDR3 DNA follows: TGTGCCAGCAGCTTAACGGGCAACGAGCAGTACTTC.

In its sample, this clone was seen once. This rearrangement joins TRBV3-1 (or the pseudogene TRBV3-2) to TRBJ2-1; D might be TRBD2 (6 bases). The germline gives CDR1 LGHDT, CDR2 YNNKEL (reference sequence). The CDR3 has 17 amino acids. Deletions cut 0 bases from V and 0 bases from J, with 12 bases between. CDR3 nucleotide sequence: TGTGCCAGCAGCCAAGATTGGGGACTCAGCTCCTACAATGAGCAGTTCTTC. Translated: CASSQDWGLSSYNEQFF.

The chain links TRBV5-1 to TRBJ2-5; tentative D call: TRBD2 (5 bases). The CDR3 loop spans 16 amino acids. V gave up 0 bases and J gave up 5 bases, with 17 bases separating them. CDR1 is SGHRS, CDR2 YFSETQ, per germline. The CDR3 coding sequence is TGCGCCAGCAGCTTGGTGTATAGAGGGCCCGCGGAGACCCAGTACTTC. Its translation is CASSLVYRGPAETQYF.

The sample holds one count of this clone. The junction departs from the called germline gene at one end, perhaps through a read error. The rearrangement links TRBV2 to TRBJ2-4, with D perhaps TRBD1 or TRBD2 (5 bases each). CDR1 and CDR2 (germline): SNHLY, FYNNEI. This CDR3 has 17 amino acids. The CDR3 coding sequence is TGTGCCAGCAGGGAAGGGCTGGGCAGAGAGGGGAGAAACATTCAGTACTTC. Protein product: CASREGLGREGRNIQYF.

The V gene is TRBV18, the J gene TRBJ2-4, with D perhaps TRBD1 (5 bases). The CDR3 contains 15 residues. CDR1 and CDR2 (germline): KGHSH, LQKENI. V lost 0 bases to trimming and J lost 6 bases, with 12 bases between them. The CDR3 DNA sequence: TGTGCCAGCTCACCACCGGGCGGAAGGGGAAACATTCAGTACTTC. This translates into CASSPPGGRGNIQYF. Full variable domain (rest looked up from reference TRBV18 and TRBJ2-4): NAGVMQNPRHLVRRRGQEARLRCSPMKGHSHVYWYRQLPEEGLKFMVYLQKENIIDESGMPKERFSAEFPKEGPSILRIQQVVRGDSAAYFCASSPPGGRGNIQYFGAGTRLSVL.

The chain uses TRBV9 and TRBJ1-2; D gene ambiguous. The CDR3 has 14 amino acids. Trimming removed 2 bases at V and 4 bases at J, with 12 bases between. Germline CDR1 and CDR2: SGDLS and YYNGEE. In nucleotides, the CDR3 is TGTGCCAGCAGCGTTAACACAAGGGCCTATGGCTACACCTTC. This codes for CASSVNTRAYGYTF.

The rearrangement joins TRBV6-1 to TRBJ2-1, with TRBD2 identical over 9 bases. The CDR3 length is 18 residues. J gave up 2 bases and V 4 bases, and 12 bases lay outside the gene matches. The germline V gene has CDR1 MNHNS and CDR2 SASEGT. The chain's CDR3 is CASSALPPERGAYNEQFF. As DNA, the CDR3 is TGTGCCAGCAGTGCACTCCCTCCGGAGCGGGGGGCCTACAATGAGCAGTTCTTC.

This clone was recorded once. This chain uses TRBV5-4 with TRBJ2-5; TRBD1 is a possible D gene (6 bases). The CDR3 spans 14 residues. Between the trimmed V and J ends, which lost 4 bases and 2 bases, there was a span of 12 bases. The germline V gene encodes CDR1 SGHNT and CDR2 YYREEE (reference sequence). The CDR3 here is CASSPGTLQETQYF. CDR3 coding DNA: TGTGCCAGCAGCCCGGGGACACTGCAAGAGACCCAGTACTTC.